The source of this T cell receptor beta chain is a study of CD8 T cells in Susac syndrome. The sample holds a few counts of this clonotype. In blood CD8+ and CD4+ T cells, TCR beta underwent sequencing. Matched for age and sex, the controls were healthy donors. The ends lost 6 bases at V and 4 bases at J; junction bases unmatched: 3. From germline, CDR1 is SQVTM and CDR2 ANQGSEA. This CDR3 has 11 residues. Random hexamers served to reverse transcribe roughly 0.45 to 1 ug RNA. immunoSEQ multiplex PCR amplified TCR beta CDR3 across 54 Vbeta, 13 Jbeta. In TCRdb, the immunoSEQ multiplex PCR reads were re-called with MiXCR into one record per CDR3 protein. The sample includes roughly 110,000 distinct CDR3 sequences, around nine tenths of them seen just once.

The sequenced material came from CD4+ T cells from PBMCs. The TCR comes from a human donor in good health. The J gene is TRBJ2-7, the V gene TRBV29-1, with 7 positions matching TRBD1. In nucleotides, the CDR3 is TGCAGCGTGGAGACAGGGTACGAGCAGTACTTC. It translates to CSVETGYEQYF.